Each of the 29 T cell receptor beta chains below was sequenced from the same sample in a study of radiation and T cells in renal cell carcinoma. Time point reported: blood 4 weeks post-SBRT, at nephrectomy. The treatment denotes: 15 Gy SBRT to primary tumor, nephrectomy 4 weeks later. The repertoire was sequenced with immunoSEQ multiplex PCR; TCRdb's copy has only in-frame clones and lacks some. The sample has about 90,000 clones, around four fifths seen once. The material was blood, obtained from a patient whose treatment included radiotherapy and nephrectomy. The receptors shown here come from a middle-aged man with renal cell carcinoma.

The CDR3 here is CASSWRGGLRSSYEQYF. The DNA of the CDR3 is TGTGCCAGCAGCTGGAGGGGGGGCCTCCGAAGCTCCTACGAGCAGTACTTC. This chain uses TRBV7-8 with TRBJ2-7, with a tentative D call TRBD2 (7 bases). This CDR3 contains 17 residues. V dropped 4 bases and J dropped 0 bases, with 19 bases sitting between them. CDR1 SGHVS and CDR2 FQNEAQ come from the germline V gene.

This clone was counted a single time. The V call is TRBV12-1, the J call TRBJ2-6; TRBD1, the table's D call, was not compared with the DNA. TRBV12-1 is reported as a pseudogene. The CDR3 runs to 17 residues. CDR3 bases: TGTGCCAGCAGCTATTTGATAGGACAAAGTCGGGCCAACGTCCTGACTTTC. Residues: CASSYLIGQSRANVLTF.

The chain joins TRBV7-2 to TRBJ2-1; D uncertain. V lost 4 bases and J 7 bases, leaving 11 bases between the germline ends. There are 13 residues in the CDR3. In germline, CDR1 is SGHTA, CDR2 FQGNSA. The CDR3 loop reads CASSSPTRNEQFF. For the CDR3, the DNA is TGTGCCAGCAGCTCCCCTACTCGGAATGAGCAGTTCTTC.

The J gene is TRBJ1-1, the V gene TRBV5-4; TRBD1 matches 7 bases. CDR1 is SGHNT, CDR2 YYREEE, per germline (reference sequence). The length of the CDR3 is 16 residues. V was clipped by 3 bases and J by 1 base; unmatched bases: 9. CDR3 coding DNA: TGTGCCAGCAGCTCCAGGACGGCAGGGGGGAACACTGAAGCTTTCTTT. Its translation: CASSSRTAGGNTEAFF.

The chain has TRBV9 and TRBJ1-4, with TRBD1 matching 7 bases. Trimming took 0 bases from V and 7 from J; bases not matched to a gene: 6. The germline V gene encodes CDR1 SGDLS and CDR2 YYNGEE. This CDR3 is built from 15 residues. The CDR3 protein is CASSVGGTASEKLFF. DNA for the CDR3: TGTGCCAGCAGCGTAGGGGGGACAGCCTCTGAAAAACTGTTTTTT.

The CDR3 loop reads CASSKGGPLGYGYTF. The CDR3 DNA follows: TGTGCCAGCAGCAAAGGCGGGCCCCTGGGCTATGGCTACACCTTC. This rearrangement joins TRBV21-1 to TRBJ1-2. TRBV21-1 is designated a pseudogene. This CDR3 is 15 amino acids long.

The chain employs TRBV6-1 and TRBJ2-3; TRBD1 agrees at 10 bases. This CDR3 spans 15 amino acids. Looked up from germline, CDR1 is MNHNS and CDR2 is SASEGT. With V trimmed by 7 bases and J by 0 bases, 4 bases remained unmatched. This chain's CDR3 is CASNDRGLSTDTQYF. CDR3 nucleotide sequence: TGTGCCAGCAACGACAGGGGGCTGAGCACAGATACGCAGTATTTT.

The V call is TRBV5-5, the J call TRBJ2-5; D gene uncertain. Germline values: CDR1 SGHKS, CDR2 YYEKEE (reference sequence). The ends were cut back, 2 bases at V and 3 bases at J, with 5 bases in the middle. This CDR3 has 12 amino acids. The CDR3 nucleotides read TGTGCCAGCAGCTTAGAGAAAGAGACCCAGTACTTC. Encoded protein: CASSLEKETQYF.

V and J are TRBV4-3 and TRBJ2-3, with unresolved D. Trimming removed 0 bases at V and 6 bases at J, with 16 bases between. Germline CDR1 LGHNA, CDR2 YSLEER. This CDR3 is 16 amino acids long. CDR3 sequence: CASSQDLRKGKDTQYF. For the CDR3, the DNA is TGCGCCAGCAGCCAAGATCTGAGGAAAGGGAAGGATACGCAGTATTTT.

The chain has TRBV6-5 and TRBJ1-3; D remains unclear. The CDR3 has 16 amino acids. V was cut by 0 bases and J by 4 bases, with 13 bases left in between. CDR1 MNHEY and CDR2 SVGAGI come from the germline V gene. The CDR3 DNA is TGTGCCAGCAGTTACTCGGGTGATCGAATCGGAAACACCATATATTTT. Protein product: CASSYSGDRIGNTIYF.

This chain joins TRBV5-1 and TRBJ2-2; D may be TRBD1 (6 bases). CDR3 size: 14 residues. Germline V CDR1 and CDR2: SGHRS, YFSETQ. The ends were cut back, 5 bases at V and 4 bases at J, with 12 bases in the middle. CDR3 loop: CASRQQGFTGELFF. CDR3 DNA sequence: TGCGCCAGCAGACAACAGGGTTTCACCGGGGAGCTGTTTTTT.

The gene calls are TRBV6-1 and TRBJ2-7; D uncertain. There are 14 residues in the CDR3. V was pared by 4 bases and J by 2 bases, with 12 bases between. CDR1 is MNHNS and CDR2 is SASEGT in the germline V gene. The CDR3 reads CASSVRSTPYEQYF. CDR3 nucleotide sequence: TGTGCCAGCAGTGTGCGGAGTACCCCCTACGAGCAGTACTTC.

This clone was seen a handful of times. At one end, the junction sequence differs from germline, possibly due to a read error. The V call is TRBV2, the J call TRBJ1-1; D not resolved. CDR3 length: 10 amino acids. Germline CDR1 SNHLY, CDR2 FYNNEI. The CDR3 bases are TGTGCCAGCAGTGTGGGCGAGGCAAAGTTT. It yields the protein CASSVGEAKF.

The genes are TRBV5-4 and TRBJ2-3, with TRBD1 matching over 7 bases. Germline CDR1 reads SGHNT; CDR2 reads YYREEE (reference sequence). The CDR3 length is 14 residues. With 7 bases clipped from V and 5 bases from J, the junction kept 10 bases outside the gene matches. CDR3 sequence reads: CASVEGAEKDTQYF. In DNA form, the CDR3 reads TGTGCCAGCGTAGAGGGGGCCGAGAAAGATACGCAGTATTTT. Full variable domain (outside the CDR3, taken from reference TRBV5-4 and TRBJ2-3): ETGVTQSPTHLIKTRGQQVTLRCSSQSGHNTVSWYQQALGQGPQFIFQYYREEENGRGNFPPRFSGLQFPNYSSELNVNALELDDSALYLCASVEGAEKDTQYFGPGTRLTVL.

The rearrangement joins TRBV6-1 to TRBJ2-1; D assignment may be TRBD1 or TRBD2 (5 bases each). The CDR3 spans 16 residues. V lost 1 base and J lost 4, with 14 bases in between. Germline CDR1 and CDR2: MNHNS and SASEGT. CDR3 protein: CASSEEFGTSYNEQFF. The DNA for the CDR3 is TGTGCCAGCAGTGAAGAATTCGGGACGTCTTACAATGAGCAGTTCTTC.

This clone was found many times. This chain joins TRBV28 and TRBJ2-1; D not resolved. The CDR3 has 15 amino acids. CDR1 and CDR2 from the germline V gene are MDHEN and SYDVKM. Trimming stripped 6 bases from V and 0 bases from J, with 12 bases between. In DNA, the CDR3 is TGTGCCAGCAGCTCGAAGGACCTCTCCTACAATGAGCAGTTCTTC. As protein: CASSSKDLSYNEQFF.

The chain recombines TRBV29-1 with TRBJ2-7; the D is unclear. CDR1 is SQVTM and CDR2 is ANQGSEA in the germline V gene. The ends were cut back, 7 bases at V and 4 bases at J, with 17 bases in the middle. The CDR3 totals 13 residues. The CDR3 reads CSDSTLAIYEQYF. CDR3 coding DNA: TGCAGCGACTCGACACTGGCTATTTACGAGCAGTACTTC.

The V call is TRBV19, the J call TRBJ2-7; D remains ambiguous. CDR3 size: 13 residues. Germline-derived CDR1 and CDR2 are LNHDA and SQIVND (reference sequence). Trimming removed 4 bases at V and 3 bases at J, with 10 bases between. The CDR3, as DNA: TGTGCCAGTAGTAGCCAGGCTGGCTACGAGCAGTACTTC. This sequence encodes CASSSQAGYEQYF. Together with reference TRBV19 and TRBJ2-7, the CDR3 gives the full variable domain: DGGITQSPKYLFRKEGQNVTLSCEQNLNHDAMYWYRQDPGQGLRLIYYSQIVNDFQKGDIAEGYSVSREKKESFPLTVTSAQKNPTAFYLCASSSQAGYEQYFGPGTRLTVT.

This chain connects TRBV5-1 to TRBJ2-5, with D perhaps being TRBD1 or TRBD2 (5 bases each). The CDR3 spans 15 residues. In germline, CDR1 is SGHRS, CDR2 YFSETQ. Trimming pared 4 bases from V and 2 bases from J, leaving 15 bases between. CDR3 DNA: TGCGCCAGCAGCATAGGGACCGGTCAACAAGAGACCCAGTACTTC. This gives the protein CASSIGTGQQETQYF.

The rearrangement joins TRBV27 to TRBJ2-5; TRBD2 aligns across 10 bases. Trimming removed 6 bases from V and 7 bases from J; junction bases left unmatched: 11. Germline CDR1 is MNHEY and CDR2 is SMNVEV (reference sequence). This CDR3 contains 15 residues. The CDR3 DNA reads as TGTGCCAGCAGCCGGGAACTAGCGGGATCCGGGACCCAGTACTTC. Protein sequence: CASSRELAGSGTQYF.

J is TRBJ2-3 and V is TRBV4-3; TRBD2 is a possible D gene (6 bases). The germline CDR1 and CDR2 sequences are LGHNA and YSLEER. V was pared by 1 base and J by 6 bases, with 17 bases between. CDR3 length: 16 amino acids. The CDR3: CASSQASAGMGDTQYF. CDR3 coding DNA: TGCGCCAGCAGCCAAGCTAGCGCTGGCATGGGGGATACGCAGTATTTT.

For the CDR3, the DNA is TGTGCCAGAAGCCTGACAGAGGCTAACTATGGCTACACCTTC. It is translated as CARSLTEANYGYTF. The V and J genes are TRBV5-3 and TRBJ1-2; tentatively, D is TRBD1 (5 bases). TRBV5-3 is an ORF for which the function is uncertain. CDR3 length equals 14 residues. The V end lost 4 bases, the J end lost 0 bases, and 10 bases lay between the germline ends.

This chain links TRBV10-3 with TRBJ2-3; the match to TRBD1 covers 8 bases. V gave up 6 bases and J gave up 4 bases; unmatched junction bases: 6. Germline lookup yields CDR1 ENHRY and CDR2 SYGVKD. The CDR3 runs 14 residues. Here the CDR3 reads CAIRGNRGSDTQYF. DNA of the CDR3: TGTGCCATCAGGGGAAACAGGGGGTCAGATACGCAGTATTTT.

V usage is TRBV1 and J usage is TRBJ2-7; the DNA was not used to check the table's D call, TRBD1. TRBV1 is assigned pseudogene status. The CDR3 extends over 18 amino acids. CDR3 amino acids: CTSSQERVYRESSYEQYF. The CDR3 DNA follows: TGCACCAGCAGCCAAGAAAGAGTTTACAGGGAAAGCTCCTACGAGCAGTACTTC.

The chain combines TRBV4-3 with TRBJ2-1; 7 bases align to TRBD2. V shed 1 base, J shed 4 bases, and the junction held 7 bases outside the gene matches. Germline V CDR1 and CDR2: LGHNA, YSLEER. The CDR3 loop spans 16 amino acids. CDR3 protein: CASSQAATGGYNEQFF. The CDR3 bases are TGCGCCAGCAGCCAAGCGGCTACGGGGGGATACAATGAGCAGTTCTTC.

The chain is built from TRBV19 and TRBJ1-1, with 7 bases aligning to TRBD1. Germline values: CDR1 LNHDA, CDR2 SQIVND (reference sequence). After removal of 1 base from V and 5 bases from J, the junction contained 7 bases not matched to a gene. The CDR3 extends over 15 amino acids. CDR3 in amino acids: CASSIGASRGTEAFF. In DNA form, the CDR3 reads TGTGCCAGTAGTATAGGGGCCTCCAGGGGGACTGAAGCTTTCTTT.

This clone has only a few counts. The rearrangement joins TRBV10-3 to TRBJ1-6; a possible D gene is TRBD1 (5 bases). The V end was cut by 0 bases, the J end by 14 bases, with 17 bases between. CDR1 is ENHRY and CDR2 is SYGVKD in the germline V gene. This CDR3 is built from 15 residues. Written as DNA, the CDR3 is TGTGCCATCAGTGAGTCAAGGGACCCGCCGGGGGCCCTCCACTTT. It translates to CAISESRDPPGALHF.

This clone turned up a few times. The chain's CDR3 is CASSPTEAPNTGELFF. Here the CDR3 DNA reads TGTGCCAGTTCTCCCACAGAGGCCCCGAACACCGGGGAGCTGTTTTTT. The V gene is TRBV25-1, the J gene TRBJ2-2; D uncertain. Germline V lookup: CDR1 MGHDK, CDR2 SYGVNS. The CDR3 is 16 amino acids. V was cut by 9 bases and J by 0 bases, with 17 bases left in between.

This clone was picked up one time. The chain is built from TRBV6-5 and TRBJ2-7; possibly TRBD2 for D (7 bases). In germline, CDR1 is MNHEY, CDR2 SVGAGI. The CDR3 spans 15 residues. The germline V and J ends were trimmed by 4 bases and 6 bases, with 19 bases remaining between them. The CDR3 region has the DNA TGTGCCAGCAGTTCTCCGGGGAGGGGGGCGTTCGAGCAGTACTTC. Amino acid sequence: CASSSPGRGAFEQYF.